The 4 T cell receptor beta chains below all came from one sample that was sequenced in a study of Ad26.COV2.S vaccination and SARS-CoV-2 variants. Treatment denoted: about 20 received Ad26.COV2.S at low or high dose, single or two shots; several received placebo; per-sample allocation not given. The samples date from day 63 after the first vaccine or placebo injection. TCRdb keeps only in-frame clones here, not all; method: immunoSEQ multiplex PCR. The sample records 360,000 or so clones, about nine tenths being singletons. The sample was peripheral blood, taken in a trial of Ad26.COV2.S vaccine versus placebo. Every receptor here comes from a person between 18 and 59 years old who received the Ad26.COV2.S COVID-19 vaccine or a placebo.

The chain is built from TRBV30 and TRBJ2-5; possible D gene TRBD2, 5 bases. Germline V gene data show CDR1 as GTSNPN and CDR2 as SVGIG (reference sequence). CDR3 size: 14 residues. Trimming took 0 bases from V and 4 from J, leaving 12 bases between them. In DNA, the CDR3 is TGTGCCTGGAGTGTGGGTGGGAGCGGAGAGACCCAGTACTTC. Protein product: CAWSVGGSGETQYF.

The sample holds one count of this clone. CDR3 loop: CASSPAVGGTYEQYF. CDR3 coding DNA: TGTGCCAGCAGCCCGGCCGTTGGGGGGACCTACGAGCAGTACTTC. The rearrangement uses TRBV3-1 (or the pseudogene TRBV3-2) and TRBJ2-7, with D perhaps matching TRBD2 (6 bases). This CDR3 comprises 15 residues. V gave up 4 bases and J gave up 2 bases, with 15 bases separating them. The germline CDR1 and CDR2 sequences are LGHDT and YNNKEL (reference sequence).

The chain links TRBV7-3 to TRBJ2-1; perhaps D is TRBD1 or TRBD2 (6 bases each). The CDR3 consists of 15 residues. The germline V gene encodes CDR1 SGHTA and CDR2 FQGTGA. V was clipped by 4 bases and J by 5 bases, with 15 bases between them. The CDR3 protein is CASSSRGRGDNEQFF. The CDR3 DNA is TGTGCCAGCAGCTCCCGGGGGCGCGGGGACAATGAGCAGTTCTTC.

CDR3 sequence (DNA): TGTGCCAGCAGCACCCAGGGGGCTGGGGCCAACGTCCTGACTTTC. Translating it yields CASSTQGAGANVLTF. The rearrangement joins TRBV7-3 to TRBJ2-6; 7 nucleotides align to TRBD1. V trimming: 5 bases; J trimming: 2 bases; junction bases outside the gene matches: 3. The CDR3 has 15 residues. Germline V gene data show CDR1 as SGHTA and CDR2 as FQGTGA. The full variable domain, rest sourced from reference TRBV7-3 and TRBJ2-6, is GAGVSQTPSNKVTEKGKYVELRCDPISGHTALYWYRQSLGQGPEFLIYFQGTGAADDSGLPNDRFFAVRPEGSVSTLKIQRTERGDSAVYLCASSTQGAGANVLTFGAGSRLTVL.